Following are 15 T cell receptor beta chains from one sample sequenced in a study of shared clonotypes between healthy human individuals. Generated by immunoSEQ multiplex PCR, the TCRdb table keeps only in-frame clones and is missing some. The sample contains roughly 2.4 million clones, around 95% of which appear only once. Sequenced material: naive CD4+ T cells sorted from blood. Subset: CD45RA+ positively selected. The receptors were sampled from a man between 18 and 35 years old in good health.

V and J are TRBV10-3 and TRBJ2-7; 12 positions match TRBD2. The CDR3 is 16 amino acids. Germline CDR1 is ENHRY and CDR2 is SYGVKD. V shed 2 bases, J shed 4 bases, and the junction held 6 bases outside the gene matches. The CDR3 reads CAISEGLAGPDYEQYF. CDR3 DNA: TGTGCCATCAGTGAGGGACTAGCGGGACCAGATTACGAGCAGTACTTC.

The gene calls are TRBV6-5 and TRBJ2-1, with D possibly TRBD1 on 6 matching bases. V lost 5 bases to trimming and J lost 7 bases, with 18 bases between them. CDR3 length: 15 amino acids. The germline CDR1 and CDR2 sequences are MNHEY and SVGAGI. CDR3 protein: CASSTTGLSYNEQFF. CDR3 nucleotides: TGTGCCAGCAGTACTACAGGGCTTAGCTATAATGAGCAGTTCTTC.

The genes are TRBV11-2 and TRBJ1-6; D not certain. The V and J ends lost 2 bases and 8 bases respectively, with 13 bases between them. CDR3 size: 15 residues. CDR1 and CDR2 from the germline V gene are SGHAT and FQNNGV. CDR3 residues: CASSLRRDWDSPLHF. DNA of the CDR3: TGTGCCAGCAGCTTACGTAGGGATTGGGATTCACCCCTCCACTTT.

The chain is built from TRBV6-1 and TRBJ1-5; 8 bases match TRBD1. This CDR3 spans 14 amino acids. Per germline, CDR1 MNHNS and CDR2 SASEGT. V lost 3 bases, J lost 7 bases, and 5 bases stayed unmatched. Here the CDR3 DNA reads TGTGCCAGCAGTGACCTCGACAGGGGACAGCCCCAGCATTTT. Amino acids: CASSDLDRGQPQHF.

The rearrangement uses TRBV4-2 and TRBJ2-2; D call uncertain. CDR1 and CDR2 from the germline V gene are LGHNA and YNFKEQ. The CDR3 has 15 amino acids. V was cut by 3 bases and J by 1 base, with 9 bases left in between. In nucleotides, the CDR3 is TGTGCCAGCAGCCAGTCTCAGGTGAACACCGGGGAGCTGTTTTTT. It translates to CASSQSQVNTGELFF.

V usage is TRBV5-6 and J usage is TRBJ2-5, with D unresolved. The CDR3 runs to 13 residues. V was shortened by 2 bases and J by 5 bases, with 10 bases between the two germline ends. CDR1 and CDR2 from the germline V gene are SGHDT and YYEEEE. CDR3 protein: CASSFLPSETQYF. The CDR3 coding sequence is TGTGCCAGCAGCTTCCTTCCTTCGGAGACCCAGTACTTC.

This chain links TRBV6-5 with TRBJ2-2; weak D call: TRBD1 (6 bases). Germline CDR1 reads MNHEY; CDR2 reads SVGAGI. V lost 10 bases, J lost 1 base, and 10 bases lay in between. CDR3 length: 13 residues. The CDR3 sequence is CATGQKNTGELFF. For the CDR3, the DNA is TGTGCCACCGGACAGAAGAACACCGGGGAGCTGTTTTTT.

The rearrangement joins TRBV7-8 to TRBJ2-3; maybe TRBD2 (6 bases). V was clipped by 1 base and J by 5 bases, with 19 bases between them. This CDR3 has 17 amino acids. Germline V gene sequence: CDR1 SGHVS, CDR2 FQNEAQ. CDR3 in amino acids: CASSLVLSGAPVDTQYF. For the CDR3, the DNA is TGTGCCAGCAGCTTAGTATTGTCGGGAGCACCGGTAGATACGCAGTATTTT.

The rearrangement links TRBV10-3 to TRBJ1-1; D unresolved. V dropped 2 bases and J dropped 4 bases, with 11 bases sitting between them. Germline V gene data show CDR1 as ENHRY and CDR2 as SYGVKD. The CDR3 spans 14 residues. CDR3 protein: CAISESFLGTEAFF. CDR3 nucleotide sequence: TGTGCCATCAGTGAGAGCTTCCTGGGCACTGAAGCTTTCTTT.

This chain connects TRBV6-5 to TRBJ1-2; the D is unclear. From germline, CDR1 is MNHEY and CDR2 SVGAGI. The CDR3 spans 15 residues. Trimming shortened V by 4 bases and J by 1 base, and 13 bases separated the two germline ends. The CDR3 coding sequence is TGTGCCAGCAGTTCGTATGGAGGCCTTAACTATGGCTACACCTTC. This codes for CASSSYGGLNYGYTF.

V is TRBV6-1 and J is TRBJ1-6, with D tentatively TRBD1 (6 bases). The CDR3 runs to 15 residues. Germline CDR1 MNHNS, CDR2 SASEGT. Trimming shortened V by 6 bases and J by 8 bases, and 17 bases separated the two germline ends. CDR3 coding DNA: TGTGCCAGCAGCGCCGGCCCTCAGGGGTATTCACCCCTCCACTTT. Its protein product is CASSAGPQGYSPLHF.

Comments on this clone: Other nucleotide sequences from this sample produce the same CDR3. The genes are TRBV5-1 and TRBJ2-5; 11 bases map to TRBD2. Germline CDR1 reads SGHRS; CDR2 reads YFSETQ. V dropped 0 bases and J dropped 2; count of bases not matched to a gene: 0. This CDR3 is built from 15 residues. CDR3 sequence reads: CASSLVAGGQETQYF. CDR3 in DNA: TGCGCCAGCAGCTTGGTAGCGGGGGGGCAAGAGACCCAGTACTTC.

This sequence joins TRBV9 and TRBJ2-3, with a weak D call TRBD1 (6 bases). CDR1 and CDR2 from the germline V gene are SGDLS and YYNGEE. The length of the CDR3 is 15 residues. Trimming removed 3 bases at V and 0 bases at J, with 11 bases between. The CDR3 DNA sequence: TGTGCCAGCAGCGAGGGGGATCCCAGCACAGATACGCAGTATTTT. It encodes CASSEGDPSTDTQYF. The full variable domain, with the rest looked up from reference TRBV9 and TRBJ2-3, is DSGVTQTPKHLITATGQRVTLRCSPRSGDLSVYWYQQSLDQGLQFLIQYYNGEERAKGNILERFSAQQFPDLHSELNLSSLELGDSALYFCASSEGDPSTDTQYFGPGTRLTVL.

V and J are TRBV6-4 and TRBJ1-5; maybe TRBD1 (6 bases). V was clipped by 6 bases and J by 2 bases, with 11 bases between them. Germline V gene sequence: CDR1 MRHNA, CDR2 SNTAGT. CDR3 length: 14 amino acids. The CDR3 coding sequence is TGTGCCAGCAGCCAGGGGTTTGGCAATCAGCCCCAGCATTTT. It codes for CASSQGFGNQPQHF.

The genes are TRBV5-1 and TRBJ1-2; possibly TRBD1 for D (6 bases). This CDR3 has 14 residues. Trimming stripped 6 bases from V and 9 bases from J, with 21 bases between. Germline CDR1 SGHRS, CDR2 YFSETQ. CDR3 residues: CASTQGLGGGSYTF. In DNA form, the CDR3 reads TGCGCCAGCACCCAGGGGCTGGGGGGCGGTAGCTACACCTTC.